The 23 T cell receptor beta chains given below trace back to one sample, sequenced in a study of blood T cell repertoires in COVID-19. Clones were read by immunoSEQ multiplex PCR, and TCRdb kept only the in-frame ones, dropping some. Among roughly 150,000 clones, about four fifths were seen once, and the ten largest hold 15% to 20%. Material for sequencing was PBMCs or T cells enriched from blood (not recorded which). The receptors here all came from a man in his sixties who had recovered from COVID-19.

Remarks on this clone: The junction departs from germline at one end; a sequencing error may be responsible. The chain joins TRBV4-1 to TRBJ1-1; a weak D match, TRBD1 (6 bases). Germline V gives CDR1 MGHRA, CDR2 YSYEKL. The CDR3 is made up of 14 amino acids. This CDR3 reads CASSPEQGNTEAFF. The CDR3 DNA reads as TGCGCCAGCAGCCCAGAACAGGGAAACACTGAAGCTTTTTTT.

The V call is TRBV20-1, the J call TRBJ2-1, with 10 bases lining up with TRBD2. Trimming at V came to 3 bases and at J to 2 bases, leaving 4 bases not matched to a gene. CDR1 is DFQATT and CDR2 is SNEGSKA in the germline V gene (reference sequence). The CDR3 covers 15 residues. CDR3 residues: CSASGLAGAYNEQFF. In DNA form, the CDR3 reads TGCAGTGCTAGTGGTCTAGCGGGGGCCTACAATGAGCAGTTCTTC.

This clone occurred once. The chain combines TRBV19 with TRBJ2-1; 7 bases agree with TRBD2. The germline gives CDR1 LNHDA, CDR2 SQIVND (reference sequence). V shed 7 bases, J shed 0 bases, and the junction held 6 bases outside the gene matches. There are 15 residues in the CDR3. For the CDR3, the DNA is TGTGCCAGTACCCAAGCGGGATCCTCCTACAATGAGCAGTTCTTC. Translating gives CASTQAGSSYNEQFF.

The CDR3 here is CASSLGSYNEQFF. CDR3 sequence (DNA): TGTGCCAGCAGCTTGGGGAGTTACAATGAGCAGTTCTTC. V usage is TRBV7-3 and J usage is TRBJ2-1, with a weak D call TRBD2 (5 bases). Germline V gene data show CDR1 as SGHTA and CDR2 as FQGTGA. The CDR3 spans 13 residues. The ends were cut back, 3 bases at V and 4 bases at J, with 7 bases in the middle.

The CDR3 sequence: CATSDETGSEGYTF. Written as DNA, the CDR3 is TGTGCCACCAGTGATGAGACAGGGTCGGAGGGCTACACCTTC. The genes are TRBV24-1 and TRBJ1-2; 7 bases are a match to TRBD1. Trimming at V came to 3 bases and at J to 8 bases, leaving 8 bases not matched to a gene. Germline V gene data show CDR1 as KGHDR and CDR2 as SFDVKD. The CDR3 spans 14 residues.

The J gene is TRBJ2-5, the V gene TRBV5-5; 12 bases line up with TRBD1. Looked up from germline, CDR1 is SGHKS and CDR2 is YYEKEE (reference sequence). This CDR3 is built from 15 residues. The V segment lost 5 bases and the J segment 6 bases; nucleotides outside the gene matches: 8. CDR3 loop: CASSSGTGGIQTQYF. DNA for the CDR3: TGTGCCAGCAGTTCCGGGACAGGGGGCATCCAGACCCAGTACTTC. Combining the CDR3 with reference TRBV5-5 and TRBJ2-5 gives the whole variable domain DAGVTQSPTHLIKTRGQQVTLRCSPISGHKSVSWYQQVLGQGPQFIFQYYEKEERGRGNFPDRFSARQFPNYSSELNVNALLLGDSALYLCASSSGTGGIQTQYFGPGTRLLVL.

The V and J genes are TRBV28 and TRBJ1-5, with 11 bases that match TRBD1. Germline V gene sequence: CDR1 MDHEN, CDR2 SYDVKM. The V and J ends lost 7 bases and 4 bases, in that order; junction bases with no gene match: 6. The CDR3 extends over 15 amino acids. The CDR3 DNA reads as TGTGCCAGCAAGGGGACAGGGGGGGGAAATCAGCCCCAGCATTTT. Encoded protein: CASKGTGGGNQPQHF.

CDR3 sequence (DNA): TGTGCCAGCAGTACCGGACAGGTCGGGGAGCTGTTTTTT. Protein sequence: CASSTGQVGELFF. The V and J genes are TRBV9 and TRBJ2-2; 7 bases are shared with TRBD1. Germline assignment: CDR1 SGDLS and CDR2 YYNGEE. The CDR3 spans 13 residues. Trimming at V came to 5 bases and at J to 7 bases, leaving 5 bases not matched to a gene.

J is TRBJ1-1 and V is TRBV5-1; D unresolved. The CDR3 length is 13 residues. Trimming left V 7 bases short and J 0 bases short, with 10 bases between. CDR1 is SGHRS and CDR2 is YFSETQ in the germline V gene. Written as DNA, the CDR3 is TGCGCCAGCGGGCTACAGCTGAACACTGAAGCTTTCTTT. As protein: CASGLQLNTEAFF.

This chain joins TRBV6-5 and TRBJ2-7, with D possibly TRBD1 on 6 matching bases. Germline V gene data show CDR1 as MNHEY and CDR2 as SVGAGI. This CDR3 contains 13 residues. The germline V and J ends were trimmed by 7 bases and 3 bases, with 13 bases remaining between them. CDR3 DNA: TGTGCCAGCAAATACGGACAGCTCTACGAGCAGTACTTC. Protein sequence: CASKYGQLYEQYF.

This clone was observed once. The chain is built from TRBV2 and TRBJ1-1, with D tentatively TRBD1 (6 bases). Germline V gives CDR1 SNHLY, CDR2 FYNNEI. CDR3 size: 15 residues. Trimming took off 7 bases at V and 11 bases at J, with 26 bases between the two ends. CDR3 sequence (DNA): TGTGCCAGCACCCCGGCAACAGGGTTCGTTCTGAAGGCTTTCTTT. Translation: CASTPATGFVLKAFF.

This rearrangement joins TRBV7-8 to TRBJ2-3, with 8 bases aligning to TRBD2. The V segment lost 0 bases and the J segment 3 bases; nucleotides outside the gene matches: 8. Germline CDR1 reads SGHVS; CDR2 reads FQNEAQ. This CDR3 has 17 residues. The CDR3 nucleotides are TGTGCCAGCAGCTTAGCTGGTTCGGCGGGGGGAACAGATACGCAGTATTTT. Translated: CASSLAGSAGGTDTQYF.

The chain is built from TRBV7-2 and TRBJ2-1, with D maybe TRBD1 (5 bases). CDR1 SGHTA and CDR2 FQGNSA come from the germline V gene. The CDR3 has 13 amino acids. Trimming took 1 base from V and 15 from J, leaving 16 bases between them. The CDR3 DNA reads TGTGCCAGCAGCTTAGGATGGCATGGACAAGGGTTCTTC. It translates to CASSLGWHGQGFF.

This clone has just one count. This chain joins TRBV11-2 and TRBJ1-3; D is undetermined. This CDR3 is 14 amino acids long. Deletions cut 6 bases from V and 0 bases from J, with 9 bases between. Germline CDR1 SGHAT, CDR2 FQNNGV. CDR3 in amino acids: CASRLGSSGNTIYF. The CDR3 nucleotides read TGTGCCAGCAGACTTGGGAGCTCTGGAAACACCATATATTTT.

The chain combines TRBV2 with TRBJ2-7, with D tentatively TRBD2 (5 bases). Germline V lookup: CDR1 SNHLY, CDR2 FYNNEI. The CDR3 is 14 amino acids. Trimming pared 4 bases from V and 3 bases from J, leaving 13 bases between. CDR3 coding DNA: TGTGCCAGCAGTGGTGGCGGGTGGCTCTACGAGCAGTACTTC. This translates into CASSGGGWLYEQYF.

The rearrangement links TRBV18 to TRBJ1-1, with 12 bases identical to TRBD1. The CDR3 is made up of 14 amino acids. Germline V gene lookup returns CDR1 KGHSH and CDR2 LQKENI. V shed 3 bases and J 5 bases; nucleotides not matched to a gene: 1. The CDR3 spells CASSPGQGATEAFF. In DNA, the CDR3 is TGTGCCAGCTCACCGGGACAGGGGGCGACTGAAGCTTTCTTT.

The rearrangement links TRBV10-3 to TRBJ2-2, with 9 nucleotides matching TRBD1. This CDR3 is 15 amino acids long. After removal of 6 bases from V and 6 bases from J, the junction contained 8 bases not matched to a gene. Germline V gene lookup returns CDR1 ENHRY and CDR2 SYGVKD. The CDR3 DNA reads TGTGCCATCAGCGCGGGACAGGGATGGCCCGGGGAGCTGTTTTTT. This gives the protein CAISAGQGWPGELFF.

This chain joins TRBV9 and TRBJ1-2; 10 bases line up with TRBD1. Germline assignment: CDR1 SGDLS and CDR2 YYNGEE. J was trimmed by 4 bases and V by 4 bases; bases with no gene match: 4. The length of the CDR3 is 14 residues. The CDR3 sequence: CASSPGQGGYGYTF. Written as DNA, the CDR3 is TGTGCCAGCAGCCCTGGACAGGGGGGCTATGGCTACACCTTC.

Written as DNA, the CDR3 is TGTGCCAGCAGCTTAAGCACCGGGACAGGGGACAATGAGCAGTTCTTC. Residues: CASSLSTGTGDNEQFF. The rearrangement links TRBV7-3 to TRBJ2-1; 10 bases map to TRBD1. The CDR3 spans 16 residues. V was clipped by 1 base and J by 5 bases; unmatched bases: 5. Germline CDR1 reads SGHTA; CDR2 reads FQGTGA.

The gene calls are TRBV28 and TRBJ2-7; D remains unclear. The germline V and J ends were trimmed by 8 bases and 2 bases, with 10 bases remaining between them. The germline V gene encodes CDR1 MDHEN and CDR2 SYDVKM. The CDR3 has 12 residues. The CDR3 region is CASLTPTYEQYF. Here the CDR3 DNA reads TGTGCCAGCCTAACGCCAACCTACGAGCAGTACTTC.

This clone was detected a few times. CDR3 sequence (DNA): TGTGCCAGCAGCCAGGGGGGTAGGGAGCAGTACTTC. It encodes CASSQGGREQYF. The chain carries TRBV3-1 (or the pseudogene TRBV3-2) and TRBJ2-7; TRBD2 is a possible D gene (6 bases). The CDR3 length is 12 residues. Germline CDR1 and CDR2: LGHDT and YNNKEL (reference sequence). V lost 3 bases and J 7 bases, leaving 10 bases between the germline ends.

In DNA, the CDR3 is TGTGCCAGCAGCTTAGCGGGGCCTGGAAACACCATATATTTT. Its translation: CASSLAGPGNTIYF. This chain joins TRBV7-2 and TRBJ1-3; a weak D match, TRBD1 (5 bases). CDR1 and CDR2 (germline): SGHTA, FQGNSA. There are 14 residues in the CDR3. V dropped 0 bases and J dropped 2 bases, with 5 bases sitting between them.

V usage is TRBV19 and J usage is TRBJ2-5, with D possibly being TRBD2 (5 bases). This CDR3 region has 16 residues. V lost 5 bases and J lost 5, with 21 bases in between. Germline V CDR1 and CDR2: LNHDA, SQIVND (reference sequence). For the CDR3, the DNA is TGTGCCAGTAGTCCCGGGCTTAACGGGGATCATGAGACCCAGTACTTC. This translates into CASSPGLNGDHETQYF.